This record concerns one T cell receptor (beta chain) sequence. The target antigen is unknown. The CDR3 is 18 amino acids. The V and J ends lost 1 base and 2 bases respectively, with 21 bases between them. CDR1 is MGHRA, CDR2 YSYEKL, per germline. The source of the sample is a study of CD8 T cells in ankylosing spondylitis. Overall study findings and caveats: It was reported that disease-linked clones were significantly enriched in matched ankylosing spondylitis synovial fluid.

Quantitative 5'-RACE with molecular barcodes produced the TCR beta libraries. TCRdb called the 5' RACE reads again in MiXCR, with one record for every CDR3 protein. The sample holds under 450,000 distinct CDR3 sequences; approximately 22% are singletons and the top ten take roughly 14%. The chain combines TRBV4-1 with TRBJ2-7; tentative D call: TRBD1 (5 bases). Sequenced: blood, either unsorted or a sorted T cell fraction (not recorded which). The TCR was taken from a male donor with ankylosing spondylitis or in good health (not recorded which). CDR3 amino acids: CASSQAVSSGSYTYEQYF. CDR3 DNA: TGCGCCAGCAGCCAAGCAGTCTCCTCAGGGTCTTACACCTACGAGCAGTACTTC.